These T cell receptor beta chains were read from a single sample in a study of cytomegalovirus exposure and HLA in healthy donors. Sequencing was performed with immunoSEQ multiplex PCR; in TCRdb, only in-frame clones are kept and a portion is missing. The sample lists 160,000 or so clones; less than 85% were seen once. Sample: PBMCs. The receptors originated from a man in his forties in good health and CMV-seronegative. CDR3s include the opening cysteine and the closing phenylalanine or tryptophan. D genes are given only for firm matches. Clone sizes are given selectively: once, few, many, or a class where the clone is expanded.

clone_size: NA; v_call: TRBV7-6; j_call: TRBJ1-3; d_call: NA; cdr3_nt: TGTGCCAGCAGCTCCACCTCCACAGGCTCTGGAAACACCATATATTTT; cdr3_aa: CASSSTSTGSGNTIYF
clone_size: NA; v_call: TRBV7-2; j_call: TRBJ2-5; d_call: NA; cdr3_nt: TGTGCCAGCAGCTTAACCCAAGGGGGGACCCAGTACTTC; cdr3_aa: CASSLTQGGTQYF
clone_size: few; v_call: TRBV6-5; j_call: TRBJ1-1; d_call: TRBD1; cdr3_nt: TGTGCCAGCAGTTACTTCACAGGGGGCAGGGGGTATGAAGCTTTCTTT; cdr3_aa: CASSYFTGGRGYEAFF
clone_size: few; v_call: TRBV25-1; j_call: TRBJ1-1; d_call: NA; cdr3_nt: TGTGCCAGCAGTGCGACGGGAAACACTGAAGCTTTCTTT; cdr3_aa: CASSATGNTEAFF
clone_size: few; v_call: TRBV19; j_call: TRBJ1-5; d_call: TRBD1; cdr3_nt: TGTGCCAGTAGTGCGACGACAGGGTCCAATCAGCCCCAGCATTTT; cdr3_aa: CASSATTGSNQPQHF
clone_size: few; v_call: TRBV4-3; j_call: TRBJ2-1; d_call: NA; cdr3_nt: TGCGCCAGCAGCCAAACGGTAGCGGACTCCTACAATGAGCAGTTCTTC; cdr3_aa: CASSQTVADSYNEQFF
clone_size: NA; v_call: TRBV6-1; j_call: TRBJ2-7; d_call: NA; cdr3_nt: TGTGCCAGCAGTTTACAGATCCCCCCTGAGCAGTACTTC; cdr3_aa: CASSLQIPPEQYF
clone_size: once; v_call: TRBV9; j_call: TRBJ2-7; d_call: NA; cdr3_nt: TGTGCCAGCAGCGTAGCTCCTACAGACGAGCAGTACTTC; cdr3_aa: CASSVAPTDEQYF
clone_size: NA; v_call: TRBV7-2; j_call: TRBJ2-5; d_call: TRBD2; cdr3_nt: TGTGCCAGCAGCTCTTTTCCGGGGGGGACCCAGTACTTC; cdr3_aa: CASSSFPGGTQYF
clone_size: NA; v_call: TRBV9; j_call: TRBJ2-5; d_call: TRBD1; cdr3_nt: TGTGCCAGCAGCGCAGGACAGGGGGAACAGACCCAGTACTTC; cdr3_aa: CASSAGQGEQTQYF
clone_size: NA; v_call: TRBV4-1; j_call: TRBJ2-7; d_call: TRBD2; cdr3_nt: TGCGCCAGCAGCCAATGGGAACTGCGGGAGTCTTACTACGAGCAGTACTTC; cdr3_aa: CASSQWELRESYYEQYF
clone_size: NA; v_call: TRBV29-1; j_call: TRBJ1-3; d_call: NA; cdr3_nt: TGCAGCGTTGCCCTGAAACAGGGCCACTCTGGAAACACCATATATTTT; cdr3_aa: CSVALKQGHSGNTIYF
clone_size: NA; v_call: TRBV5-1; j_call: TRBJ1-4; d_call: NA; cdr3_nt: TGCGCCAGCAGCTTGGCTACTTCGTCTCTAAATGAAAAACTGTTTTTT; cdr3_aa: CASSLATSSLNEKLFF
clone_size: NA; v_call: TRBV19; j_call: TRBJ1-4; d_call: NA; cdr3_nt: TGTGCCAGCTCGACGTCGGAGGTGGGCGAAAAACTGTTTTTT; cdr3_aa: CASSTSEVGEKLFF
clone_size: NA; v_call: TRBV30; j_call: TRBJ1-2; d_call: NA; cdr3_nt: TGTGCCTGGAGTCAGGGGCCGGGGTATGGCTACACCTTC; cdr3_aa: CAWSQGPGYGYTF
clone_size: NA; v_call: TRBV7-9; j_call: TRBJ2-7; d_call: TRBD2; cdr3_nt: TGTGCCAGCAGCTTAGGGGGGGGTCGCGAGCAGTACTTC; cdr3_aa: CASSLGGGREQYF
clone_size: NA; v_call: TRBV5-1; j_call: TRBJ2-7; d_call: NA; cdr3_nt: TGCGCCAGCAGCTTGGCCGCCCAGGGCTACGAGCAGTACTTC; cdr3_aa: CASSLAAQGYEQYF
clone_size: NA; v_call: TRBV19; j_call: TRBJ2-7; d_call: TRBD1; cdr3_nt: TGTGCCAGTAGTATGCCAGGGGGCAGGGACGAGCAGTACTTC; cdr3_aa: CASSMPGGRDEQYF
clone_size: NA; v_call: TRBV4-3; j_call: TRBJ2-1; d_call: TRBD1; cdr3_nt: TGCGCCAGCAGCCCCAGACAGGGTTCGGACAATGAGCAGTTCTTC; cdr3_aa: CASSPRQGSDNEQFF
clone_size: NA; v_call: TRBV7-8; j_call: TRBJ1-4; d_call: NA; cdr3_nt: TGTGCCAGCAGCTTAGATTGGCAGTCTGAAAAACTGTTTTTT; cdr3_aa: CASSLDWQSEKLFF
clone_size: NA; v_call: TRBV5-1; j_call: TRBJ1-3; d_call: NA; cdr3_nt: TGCGCCAGCAGTCAGGAAGGGAGCTCTGGAAACACCATATATTTT; cdr3_aa: CASSQEGSSGNTIYF
clone_size: NA; v_call: TRBV18; j_call: TRBJ1-1; d_call: NA; cdr3_nt: TGTGCCAGCTCGCAGCGCCAGGGGACCCCTGAAGCTTTCTTT; cdr3_aa: CASSQRQGTPEAFF
clone_size: NA; v_call: TRBV30; j_call: TRBJ2-5; d_call: NA; cdr3_nt: TGTGCCTGGAGTGTAGACAGGCCGCCAAAGACCCAGTACTTC; cdr3_aa: CAWSVDRPPKTQYF
clone_size: NA; v_call: TRBV30; j_call: TRBJ2-2; d_call: TRBD1; cdr3_nt: TGTGCCTGCAGGGACAGGGCGGCCGGGGAGCTGTTTTTT; cdr3_aa: CACRDRAAGELFF
clone_size: NA; v_call: TRBV20-1; j_call: TRBJ2-5; d_call: NA; cdr3_nt: TGCAGTGGGTTCAGGGGAGAGACCCAGTACTTC; cdr3_aa: CSGFRGETQYF
clone_size: NA; v_call: TRBV5-4; j_call: TRBJ2-3; d_call: TRBD2; cdr3_nt: TGTGCCAGCAGTGGACCCCTAGCGGGGGACTATACGCAGTATTTT; cdr3_aa: CASSGPLAGDYTQYF
clone_size: NA; v_call: TRBV6-5; j_call: TRBJ1-5; d_call: NA; cdr3_nt: TGTGCCAGCAGCCGGAGGGTTAGCAATCAGCCCCAGCATTTT; cdr3_aa: CASSRRVSNQPQHF
clone_size: NA; v_call: TRBV9; j_call: TRBJ2-1; d_call: NA; cdr3_nt: TGTGCCAGCAGCGCCTGGGCGCCCTCCAATGAGCAGTTCTTC; cdr3_aa: CASSAWAPSNEQFF
clone_size: NA; v_call: TRBV5-5; j_call: TRBJ2-5; d_call: TRBD1; cdr3_nt: TGTGCCAGCTCTCCCGGGACAGGGGGCCGAGAGACCCAGTACTTC; cdr3_aa: CASSPGTGGRETQYF
clone_size: NA; v_call: TRBV7-9; j_call: TRBJ2-1; d_call: TRBD2; cdr3_nt: TGTGCCAGCAGCTTACTTAGCGGGCGCAACAATGAGCAGTTCTTC; cdr3_aa: CASSLLSGRNNEQFF
clone_size: once; v_call: TRBV18; j_call: TRBJ2-5; d_call: TRBD2; cdr3_nt: TGTGCCAGCTCACCCCTCCGAAGCGGGAGGTTCCAAGAGACCCAGTACTTC; cdr3_aa: CASSPLRSGRFQETQYF
clone_size: NA; v_call: TRBV30; j_call: TRBJ1-3; d_call: NA; cdr3_nt: TGTGCCTGGAGTCCACAGTTGTTCTCTGGAAACACCATATATTTT; cdr3_aa: CAWSPQLFSGNTIYF
clone_size: NA; v_call: TRBV18; j_call: TRBJ1-1; d_call: NA; cdr3_nt: TGTGCCAGCTCTCAAAACCAACAGGGACGAGGAACTGAAGCTTTCTTT; cdr3_aa: CASSQNQQGRGTEAFF
clone_size: NA; v_call: TRBV7-7; j_call: TRBJ2-7; d_call: TRBD1; cdr3_nt: TGTGCCAGCAGCTTAGGGAGGACAGGGTCCTACGAGCAGTACTTC; cdr3_aa: CASSLGRTGSYEQYF
clone_size: NA; v_call: TRBV7-6; j_call: TRBJ2-1; d_call: NA; cdr3_nt: TGTGCCAGCAGCTTAGCCTCCAATGAGCAGTTCTTC; cdr3_aa: CASSLASNEQFF
clone_size: NA; v_call: TRBV30; j_call: TRBJ2-2; d_call: NA; cdr3_nt: TGTGCCTGGAGTGTCACAGAGGGCACCGGGGAGCTGTTTTTT; cdr3_aa: CAWSVTEGTGELFF
clone_size: NA; v_call: TRBV19; j_call: TRBJ1-4; d_call: NA; cdr3_nt: TGTGCCAGTAGTATCGGCGGTTTTAATGAAAAACTGTTTTTT; cdr3_aa: CASSIGGFNEKLFF
clone_size: NA; v_call: TRBV5-4; j_call: TRBJ2-1; d_call: TRBD2; cdr3_nt: TGTGCCAGCAGCTTGCGGACTAGCGGGGGCTATGAGCAGTTCTTC; cdr3_aa: CASSLRTSGGYEQFF
clone_size: few; v_call: TRBV6-5; j_call: TRBJ2-2; d_call: NA; cdr3_nt: TGTGCCAGCAGTTTACAGGGCCCGAACACCGGGGAGCTGTTTTTT; cdr3_aa: CASSLQGPNTGELFF
clone_size: NA; v_call: TRBV7-3; j_call: TRBJ2-1; d_call: TRBD2; cdr3_nt: TGTGCCTCCTCGAGGGCTAGCGGGTACAATGAGCAGTTCTTC; cdr3_aa: CASSRASGYNEQFF